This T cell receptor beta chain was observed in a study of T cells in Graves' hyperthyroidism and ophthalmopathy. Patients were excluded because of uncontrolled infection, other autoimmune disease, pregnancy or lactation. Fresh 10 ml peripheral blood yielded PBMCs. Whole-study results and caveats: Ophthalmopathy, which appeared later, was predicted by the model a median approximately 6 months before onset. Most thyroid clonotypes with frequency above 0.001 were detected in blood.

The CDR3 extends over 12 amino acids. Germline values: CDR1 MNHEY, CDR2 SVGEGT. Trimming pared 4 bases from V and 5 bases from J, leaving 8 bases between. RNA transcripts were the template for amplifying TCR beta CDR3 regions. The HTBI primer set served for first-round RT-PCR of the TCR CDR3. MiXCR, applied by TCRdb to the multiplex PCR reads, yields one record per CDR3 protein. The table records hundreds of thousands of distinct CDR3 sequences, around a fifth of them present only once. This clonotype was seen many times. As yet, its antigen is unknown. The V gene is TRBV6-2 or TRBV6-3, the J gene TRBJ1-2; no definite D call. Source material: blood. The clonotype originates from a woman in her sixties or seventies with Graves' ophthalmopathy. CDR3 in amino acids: CASSSGRYGYTF. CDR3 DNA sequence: TGTGCCAGCAGTTCCGGACGGTATGGCTACACCTTC.